The 17 T cell receptor beta chains given below trace back to one sample, sequenced in a study of shared clonotypes between healthy human individuals. The repertoire was sequenced with immunoSEQ multiplex PCR; TCRdb's copy has only in-frame clones and lacks some. This sample yields approximately 530,000 clones, of which approximately 95% are seen a single time; about 0.064% belongs to the top ten. Sequencing input: naive CD4+ T cells sorted from blood. The subset here: CD45RA+ positively selected. The receptors come from a woman in her 30s in good health.

The V gene is TRBV5-1, the J gene TRBJ2-7, with 7 bases identical to TRBD1. Germline trimming cut 5 bases from V and 0 bases from J; bases unmatched to any gene: 5. In germline, CDR1 is SGHRS, CDR2 YFSETQ. There are 14 residues in the CDR3. This CDR3 is CASSSGQYSYEQYF. The CDR3 DNA is TGCGCCAGCAGTTCGGGACAGTACTCCTACGAGCAGTACTTC.

The rearrangement links TRBV30 to TRBJ1-2; 7 bases map to TRBD1. This CDR3 is 13 amino acids long. V gave up 4 bases and J gave up 2 bases; unmatched junction bases: 4. Germline assignment: CDR1 GTSNPN and CDR2 SVGIG (reference sequence). Here the CDR3 DNA reads TGTGCCTGGAATACAGGGGTAAACTATGGCTACACCTTC. Translating it yields CAWNTGVNYGYTF. Using reference TRBV30 and TRBJ1-2 for the parts outside the CDR3, the full variable domain is SQTIHQWPATLVQPVGSPLSLECTVEGTSNPNLYWYRQAAGRGLQLLFYSVGIGQISSEVPQNLSASRPQDRQFILSSKKLLLSDSGFYLCAWNTGVNYGYTFGSGTRLTVV.

The chain combines TRBV10-1 with TRBJ2-1; tentatively, D is TRBD1 (5 bases). Between the trimmed V and J ends, which lost 4 bases and 5 bases, there was a span of 6 bases. The CDR3 length is 12 residues. Germline V CDR1 and CDR2: WNHNN, SYGVQD (reference sequence). This chain's CDR3 is CASSGQNNEQFF. The CDR3 DNA reads TGCGCCAGCAGTGGACAGAACAATGAGCAGTTCTTC.

The chain uses TRBV2 and TRBJ2-5, with D hard to call. The V end lost 8 bases, the J end lost 5 bases, and 15 bases lay between the germline ends. The CDR3 is made up of 13 amino acids. Germline V lookup: CDR1 SNHLY, CDR2 FYNNEI. The CDR3 DNA follows: TGTGCCAGCGGTCCTGTCAGAAGGGAGACCCAGTACTTC. As protein: CASGPVRRETQYF.

This chain joins TRBV4-1 and TRBJ1-5; D call uncertain. The germline CDR1 and CDR2 sequences are MGHRA and YSYEKL. There are 15 residues in the CDR3. Trimming pared 1 base from V and 4 bases from J, leaving 11 bases between. The CDR3 coding sequence is TGCGCCAGCAGCCAAGTTTTGGGAGTGAATCAGCCCCAGCATTTT. Its protein product is CASSQVLGVNQPQHF.

This clone was recorded only once. V usage is TRBV11-2 and J usage is TRBJ2-7, with TRBD1 identical over 8 bases. Trimming took 1 base from V and 7 from J; bases not matched to a gene: 12. Germline V lookup: CDR1 SGHAT, CDR2 FQNNGV. The CDR3 consists of 16 residues. The DNA of the CDR3 is TGTGCCAGCAGCTTAGTAGGAGTCAGGGGGCTGGAAGAGCAGTACTTC. As protein: CASSLVGVRGLEEQYF.

This clone was seen a handful of times. The same CDR3 arises from other DNA sequences in this sample as well. This rearrangement joins TRBV18 to TRBJ2-5; D is undetermined. V was pared by 0 bases and J by 1 base, with 0 bases between. This CDR3 has 12 residues. CDR1 is KGHSH and CDR2 is LQKENI in the germline V gene. CDR3: CASSPPQETQYF. The CDR3 DNA reads as TGTGCCAGCTCACCACCCCAAGAGACCCAGTACTTC.

The V gene is TRBV5-1, the J gene TRBJ2-5; TRBD2 matches 9 bases. The CDR3 is made up of 17 amino acids. With 4 bases clipped from V and 2 bases from J, the junction kept 12 bases outside the gene matches. Germline CDR1 reads SGHRS; CDR2 reads YFSETQ. CDR3 DNA sequence: TGCGCCAGCAGCCCTGGAGGGACTAGCAGGGGGCAAGAGACCCAGTACTTC. The encoded protein is CASSPGGTSRGQETQYF.

The gene calls are TRBV28 and TRBJ2-7; TRBD2 matches at 10 bases. V gave up 3 bases and J gave up 6 bases; unmatched junction bases: 20. The CDR3 totals 19 residues. Germline lookup yields CDR1 MDHEN and CDR2 SYDVKM. The DNA for the CDR3 is TGTGCCAGCAGTTTGGGCCTCTCATTGCTAGCGGGAGTACCGGGCGAGCAGTACTTC. It yields the protein CASSLGLSLLAGVPGEQYF.

This clone was recorded only once. This chain connects TRBV7-2 to TRBJ1-2, with TRBD1 matching over 7 bases. Trimming took 5 bases from V and 4 from J; bases not matched to a gene: 13. CDR1 SGHTA and CDR2 FQGNSA come from the germline V gene. This CDR3 has 16 residues. CDR3 residues: CASSLRGEGRVYGYTF. The CDR3 coding sequence is TGTGCCAGCAGCCTCAGGGGGGAGGGCAGAGTCTATGGCTACACCTTC.

The J gene is TRBJ1-1, the V gene TRBV6-5; no clear D gene. The V gene's germline CDR1 is MNHEY and CDR2 SVGAGI. CDR3 size: 14 residues. The germline V and J ends were trimmed by 0 bases and 7 bases, with 12 bases remaining between them. This CDR3 is CASSYSGEVGEAFF. The CDR3 DNA is TGTGCCAGCAGTTACTCCGGGGAGGTCGGTGAAGCTTTCTTT.

This clone appeared once. V is TRBV6-5 and J is TRBJ2-2; TRBD1 is a possible D gene (7 bases). CDR3 length equals 15 residues. Trimming removed 6 bases from V and 6 bases from J, with 17 bases in between. Germline-derived CDR1 and CDR2 are MNHEY and SVGAGI. The chain's CDR3 is CASSRLDREAGELFF. CDR3 bases: TGTGCCAGCAGCCGACTTGACAGGGAGGCCGGGGAGCTGTTTTTT.

About this clone: An end of the junction differs from the germline gene, which may be a read error. The chain has TRBV7-6 and TRBJ1-5; D is uncertain. The CDR3 has 14 residues. The germline V gene encodes CDR1 SGHVS and CDR2 FNYEAQ. The chain's CDR3 is CASSLNGPNEPQHF. In DNA, the CDR3 is TGTGCCAGCAGCTTAAATGGCCCCAATGAGCCCCAGCATTTT.

The rearrangement uses TRBV2 and TRBJ2-3, with TRBD1 matching over 7 bases. The CDR3 is 15 residues long. V lost 6 bases to trimming and J lost 0 bases; unmatched junction nucleotides: 6. Germline V lookup: CDR1 SNHLY, CDR2 FYNNEI. The CDR3 loop is CASSLQGQSTDTQYF. Here the CDR3 DNA reads TGTGCCAGCAGCCTACAGGGGCAAAGCACAGATACGCAGTATTTT.

This chain uses TRBV4-2 with TRBJ1-2; 8 nucleotides agree with TRBD1. Germline loops: CDR1 LGHNA, CDR2 YNFKEQ. V was pared by 3 bases and J by 1 base, with 7 bases of the junction left unmatched. The CDR3 is 16 amino acids. The CDR3 region is CASSHTGTGHNYGYTF. The CDR3 nucleotides are TGTGCCAGCAGCCATACCGGGACAGGTCATAACTATGGCTACACCTTC.

The genes are TRBV6-6 and TRBJ1-3; weak D call: TRBD1 (6 bases). Trimming stripped 3 bases from V and 0 bases from J, with 12 bases between. The CDR3 is 16 residues long. From germline, CDR1 is MNHNY and CDR2 SVGAGI (reference sequence). The chain's CDR3 is CASSYRTASSGNTIYF. Written as DNA, the CDR3 is TGTGCCAGCAGTTATAGGACAGCGAGCTCTGGAAACACCATATATTTT.

The genes are TRBV7-2 and TRBJ1-5; the D gene is possibly TRBD1 (5 bases). Trimming cost V 0 bases and J 7 bases, with 13 bases left between them. This CDR3 spans 15 amino acids. The germline V gene encodes CDR1 SGHTA and CDR2 FQGNSA. CDR3 protein: CASSLASQGGQPQHF. The CDR3 DNA follows: TGTGCCAGCAGCTTAGCGTCCCAGGGAGGGCAGCCCCAGCATTTT. The whole variable domain, filled in from reference TRBV7-2 and TRBJ1-5, reads GAGVSQSPSNKVTEKGKDVELRCDPISGHTALYWYRQSLGQGLEFLIYFQGNSAPDKSGLPSDRFSAERTGGSVSTLTIQRTQQEDSAVYLCASSLASQGGQPQHFGDGTRLSIL.